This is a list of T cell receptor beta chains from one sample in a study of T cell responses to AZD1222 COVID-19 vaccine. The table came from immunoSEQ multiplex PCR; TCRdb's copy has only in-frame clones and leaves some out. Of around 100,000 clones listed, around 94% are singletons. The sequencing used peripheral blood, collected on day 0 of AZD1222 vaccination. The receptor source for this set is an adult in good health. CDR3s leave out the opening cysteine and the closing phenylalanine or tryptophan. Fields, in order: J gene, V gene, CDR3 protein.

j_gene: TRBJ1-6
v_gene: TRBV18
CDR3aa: ASSPRMQQGNNSPLH

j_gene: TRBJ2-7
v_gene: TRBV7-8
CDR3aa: ASSLRTGSYEQY

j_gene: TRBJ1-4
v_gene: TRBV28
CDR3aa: ASSLKGRGLF

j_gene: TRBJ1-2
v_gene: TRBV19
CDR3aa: ASSIIGTEFFFSKGYT

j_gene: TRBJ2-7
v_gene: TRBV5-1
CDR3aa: ASSLRGTSSYEQY

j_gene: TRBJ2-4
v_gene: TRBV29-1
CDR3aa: SVEDPGTGPL

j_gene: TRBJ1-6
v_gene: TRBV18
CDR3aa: ASTRSGPWGSPLH

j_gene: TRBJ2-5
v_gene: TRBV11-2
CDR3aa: ASSSNDGWAETQY

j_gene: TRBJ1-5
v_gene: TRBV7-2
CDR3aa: ASSSDPGYQPQH

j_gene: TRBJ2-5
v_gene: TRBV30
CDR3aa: AWSPQETQY

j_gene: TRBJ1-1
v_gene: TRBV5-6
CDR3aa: ASSLGRRNTEAF

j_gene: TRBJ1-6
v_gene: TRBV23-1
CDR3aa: ASSHLGKSNSPLH

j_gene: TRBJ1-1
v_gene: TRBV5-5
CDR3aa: ASSWGPGVDTEAF

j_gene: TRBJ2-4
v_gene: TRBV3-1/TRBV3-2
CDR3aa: ASSQDPAKNIQY

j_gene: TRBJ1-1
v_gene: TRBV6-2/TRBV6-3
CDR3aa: ASSYSPTGAEAF

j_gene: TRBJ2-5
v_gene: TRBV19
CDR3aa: ASSISGLGYQETQY

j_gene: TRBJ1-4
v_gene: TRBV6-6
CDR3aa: ASSRPTALVATNEKLF

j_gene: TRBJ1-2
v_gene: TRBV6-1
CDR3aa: ASSEALLGGYGYT